These 12 T cell receptor beta chains were sequenced from one sample in a study of cytomegalovirus exposure and HLA in healthy donors. Use of 60 Vbeta and 13 Jbeta primers characterized the PCR. Method: immunoSEQ multiplex PCR; TCRdb's copy keeps in-frame clones and lacks some. The sample shows 150,000 or so clones, approximately 80% of them seen only once. What was sequenced was PBMCs. The origin of the receptors is a middle-aged man in good health and CMV-seropositive.

CDR3 coding DNA: TGTGCCAGCAGCCAAGACCCCCTAGCACGTACAGATACGCAGTATTTT. Amino acid sequence: CASSQDPLARTDTQYF. This sequence joins TRBV4-2 and TRBJ2-3; a weak D match, TRBD2 (5 bases). CDR1 and CDR2 (germline): LGHNA, YNFKEQ. Trimming took off 0 bases at V and 3 bases at J, with 13 bases between the two ends. This CDR3 region has 16 residues.

This chain links TRBV6-1 with TRBJ2-3, with TRBD2 identical over 9 bases. Germline values: CDR1 MNHNS, CDR2 SASEGT. The ends lost 0 bases at V and 6 bases at J; junction bases unmatched: 10. The CDR3 sequence is 17 residues long. The CDR3 DNA reads as TGTGCCAGCAGTGAAGCACGGCTAGCGGGATCAAAGGATACGCAGTATTTT. This encodes CASSEARLAGSKDTQYF.

V gene TRBV2 combines with J gene TRBJ2-7, with D tentatively TRBD2 (5 bases). V dropped 5 bases and J dropped 3 bases, with 11 bases sitting between them. CDR1 and CDR2 from the germline V gene are SNHLY and FYNNEI. The CDR3 is 13 amino acids. The CDR3 DNA sequence: TGTGCCAGCAGTCTGACGGAGGACTACGAGCAGTACTTC. Its translation: CASSLTEDYEQYF.

The CDR3 spells CASSEPAGGGTGELFF. CDR3 coding DNA: TGTGCCAGCAGTGAGCCGGCGGGAGGGGGAACCGGGGAGCTGTTTTTT. The chain joins TRBV6-1 to TRBJ2-2; 9 bases agree with TRBD2. The CDR3 has 16 amino acids. Losses at the gene ends were 3 bases for V and 5 bases for J; bases not matched to a gene: 7. The V gene's germline CDR1 is MNHNS and CDR2 SASEGT.

V is TRBV9 and J is TRBJ2-5; a possible D gene is TRBD1 (5 bases). V was pared by 3 bases and J by 5 bases, with 11 bases between. Germline CDR1 and CDR2: SGDLS and YYNGEE. This CDR3 is built from 13 residues. CDR3 in amino acids: CASSGRPGETQYF. The CDR3 bases are TGTGCCAGCAGCGGACGCCCAGGGGAGACCCAGTACTTC.

The J gene is TRBJ2-1, the V gene TRBV4-2; 8 nucleotides match TRBD2. Germline V gene sequence: CDR1 LGHNA, CDR2 YNFKEQ. Losses at the gene ends were 0 bases for V and 5 bases for J; bases not matched to a gene: 6. CDR3 length: 16 residues. This CDR3 reads CASSQDRLAGNNEQFF. For the CDR3, the DNA is TGTGCCAGCAGCCAAGATCGGCTAGCGGGCAACAATGAGCAGTTCTTC.

In this sample, this clone turned up once. V is TRBV19 and J is TRBJ2-5; tentative D call: TRBD2 (6 bases). CDR1 and CDR2 from the germline V gene are LNHDA and SQIVND (reference sequence). CDR3 length: 16 amino acids. Trimming removed 4 bases at V and 3 bases at J, with 18 bases between. CDR3 residues: CASSTGLFGGEETQYF. The CDR3 nucleotides are TGTGCCAGTAGTACGGGACTCTTTGGGGGTGAAGAGACCCAGTACTTC.

V and J are TRBV29-1 and TRBJ1-1, with 7 bases fitting TRBD1. The CDR3 spans 16 residues. Germline loops: CDR1 SQVTM, CDR2 ANQGSEA. Germline trimming cut 2 bases from V and 4 bases from J; bases unmatched to any gene: 13. CDR3 sequence: CSVERGDDRAPTEAFF. Here the CDR3 DNA reads TGCAGCGTTGAAAGAGGAGACGACAGGGCACCCACTGAAGCTTTCTTT.

The CDR3 DNA is TGTGCCATCAGTGAGTCGAAGGGGCAGCCCCAGCATTTT. This codes for CAISESKGQPQHF. The chain couples TRBV10-3 to TRBJ1-5; tentatively, D is TRBD1 (5 bases). Germline CDR1 and CDR2: ENHRY and SYGVKD. V was trimmed by 0 bases and J by 7 bases, leaving 7 bases between them. This CDR3 has 13 residues.

The chain couples TRBV7-9 to TRBJ2-2; a possible D gene is TRBD1 (6 bases). Looked up from germline, CDR1 is SEHNR and CDR2 is FQNEAQ (reference sequence). V lost 5 bases, J lost 4 bases, and 17 bases lay in between. The CDR3 runs 16 residues. The CDR3 DNA reads TGTGCCAGCAGCCCCTATCAGGGGATAGGCACCGGGGAGCTGTTTTTT. Translating gives CASSPYQGIGTGELFF.

The chain has TRBV7-9 and TRBJ2-7, with TRBD2 matching 9 bases. With V trimmed by 5 bases and J by 6 bases, 11 bases remained unmatched. This CDR3 has 15 residues. Germline lookup yields CDR1 SEHNR and CDR2 FQNEAQ (reference sequence). The chain's CDR3 is CASSPSGNGRGEQYF. CDR3 coding DNA: TGTGCCAGCAGCCCTAGCGGGAACGGGAGAGGCGAGCAGTACTTC.

Of note for this clone: Other DNA sequences in the same sample also yield this CDR3. The chain links TRBV10-3 to TRBJ2-1; TRBD2 agrees at 12 bases. Unmatched junction bases numbered 0, after V lost 0 bases and J lost 6 bases. This CDR3 has 15 amino acids. Per germline, CDR1 ENHRY and CDR2 SYGVKD. CDR3 coding DNA: TGTGCCATCAGTGAGTCGACTAGCGGGAGCAATGAGCAGTTCTTC. Translation gives CAISESTSGSNEQFF.